This TCR beta chain derives from a study of blood T cells in healthy people across ages. Study-level points and caveats: No one knew whether donors had CMV, which possibly confounded expanded clonotype changes. TCR beta diversity was tightly associated with the proportion of naive T cells.

The sample providers were healthy Caucasian people from Russia, aged roughly 6 to 100. Each sample yielded at least 6 micrograms of PBMC total RNA. Using a J-beta primer mix together with a sample-barcoded 5' primer, a second PCR was run for 7 to 11 cycles. Via MiXCR, TCRdb re-called the 5' RACE reads, giving one row per CDR3 protein. This sample has about 970,000 distinct CDR3 sequences, with just over 50% found just once. Details on this clonotype: What it binds is unknown.

This CDR3 comprises 16 residues. Germline V CDR1 and CDR2: MDHEN, SYDVKM. Trimming pared 6 bases from V and 0 bases from J, leaving 12 bases between. The sample was blood. This receptor was taken from a woman aged 55-69 years in good health. The rearrangement joins TRBV28 to TRBJ1-6; tentatively, D is TRBD1 (6 bases). For the CDR3, the DNA is TGTGCCAGCAGCCTAGGGGGGTACTCCTATAATTCACCCCTCCACTTT. Protein sequence: CASSLGGYSYNSPLHF.